A single sample gave rise to the 10 T cell receptor beta chains below, sequenced in a study of neurological immune-mediated disorders. The time point was: longitudinal time-point 1 (baseline). Each CDR3 protein gets one entry after TCRdb re-called the 5' RACE reads with MiXCR. This table holds some 77,000 distinct CDR3 sequences, around 15% found once. Material: PBMCs. The receptors were sampled from a female donor with HTLV-1-associated myelopathy (HAM/TSP).

This clonotype was found many times. The J gene is TRBJ2-6, the V gene TRBV7-2; D is undetermined. The CDR3 contains 18 residues. V lost 2 bases and J lost 0, with 14 bases in between. CDR1 is SGHTA, CDR2 FQGNSA, per germline. CDR3 loop: CASSLFTTRVSGANVLTF. In DNA form, the CDR3 reads TGTGCCAGCAGCTTATTTACGACCAGAGTCTCTGGGGCCAACGTCCTGACTTTC.

The table lists this clonotype with many counts. The J gene is TRBJ1-5, the V gene TRBV5-1, with a weak D call TRBD1 (5 bases). The CDR3 runs 15 residues. The V and J ends lost 4 bases and 5 bases respectively, with 16 bases between them. Germline V gene lookup returns CDR1 SGHRS and CDR2 YFSETQ. This chain's CDR3 is CASSRNPGTDQPQHF. The CDR3 nucleotides are TGCGCCAGCAGCCGGAACCCGGGGACCGATCAGCCCCAGCATTTT.

This clonotype was observed many times. The chain links TRBV5-1 to TRBJ1-1; D is uncertain. This CDR3 has 16 amino acids. CDR1 is SGHRS and CDR2 is YFSETQ in the germline V gene. V was cut by 1 base and J by 0 bases, with 13 bases left in between. CDR3 DNA: TGCGCCAGCAGCTTGCAGGCCCGAGGGATGAACACTGAAGCTTTCTTT. This gives the protein CASSLQARGMNTEAFF.

This clonotype was detected many times. This chain uses TRBV5-1 with TRBJ2-5; no definite D call. This CDR3 comprises 13 residues. V was clipped by 8 bases and J by 0 bases, with 11 bases between them. Germline lookup yields CDR1 SGHRS and CDR2 YFSETQ. CDR3 bases: TGCGCCAGTGGAACCCCCAACCAAGAGACCCAGTACTTC. It codes for CASGTPNQETQYF.

The CDR3 here is CASSPQGVNTEAFF. The CDR3 bases are TGTGCCAGCTCACCACAGGGGGTAAACACTGAAGCTTTCTTT. The genes are TRBV18 and TRBJ1-1, with D possibly TRBD1 on 6 matching bases. The CDR3 runs to 14 residues. Germline-derived CDR1 and CDR2 are KGHSH and LQKENI. V gave up 1 base and J gave up 2 bases, with 8 bases separating them.

This clonotype was counted ten times or more. The rearrangement uses TRBV6-5 and TRBJ2-3, with 8 bases matching TRBD1. J lost 5 bases, V lost 4 bases, and 5 bases had no gene match. There are 14 residues in the CDR3. The germline V gene encodes CDR1 MNHEY and CDR2 SVGAGI. The CDR3 loop reads CASSSRTGKDTQYF. The CDR3, as DNA: TGTGCCAGCAGTTCCCGGACAGGGAAAGATACGCAGTATTTT.

This clonotype was seen at least ten times. The chain employs TRBV9 and TRBJ1-6; D remains unclear. Looked up from germline, CDR1 is SGDLS and CDR2 is YYNGEE. This CDR3 has 13 amino acids. V lost 0 bases and J 6 bases, leaving 4 bases between the germline ends. CDR3 coding DNA: TGTGCCAGCAGCGTAGGTACTAATTCACCCCTCCACTTT. This gives the protein CASSVGTNSPLHF.

This clonotype was seen at least ten times. The gene calls are TRBV28 and TRBJ2-7; 9 bases align to TRBD2. Germline V gene data show CDR1 as MDHEN and CDR2 as SYDVKM. Losses at the gene ends were 8 bases for V and 3 bases for J; bases not matched to a gene: 8. The CDR3 is 14 residues long. The CDR3 region is CASQAGGPYYEQYF. CDR3 DNA: TGTGCCAGCCAAGCGGGGGGACCCTACTACGAGCAGTACTTC.

This clonotype occurred many times. This chain connects TRBV6-5 to TRBJ1-1; possibly TRBD1 for D (5 bases). The CDR3 consists of 14 residues. The V end was cut by 5 bases, the J end by 1 base, with 11 bases between. Germline values: CDR1 MNHEY, CDR2 SVGAGI. The chain's CDR3 is CASSRREGNTEAFF. CDR3 bases: TGTGCCAGCAGTCGCAGGGAAGGGAACACTGAAGCTTTCTTT.

This clonotype showed up just a few times. V usage is TRBV5-1 and J usage is TRBJ1-1, with TRBD1 identical over 9 bases. After removal of 4 bases from V and 3 bases from J, the junction contained 4 bases not matched to a gene. The CDR3 extends over 14 amino acids. CDR1 and CDR2 (germline): SGHRS, YFSETQ. As DNA, the CDR3 is TGCGCCAGCAGCACGACAGGGGGATACACTGAAGCTTTCTTT. As protein: CASSTTGGYTEAFF. Supplemented by reference TRBV5-1 and TRBJ1-1, the full variable domain reads KAGVTQTPRYLIKTRGQQVTLSCSPISGHRSVSWYQQTPGQGLQFLFEYFSETQRNKGNFPGRFSGRQFSNSRSEMNVSTLELGDSALYLCASSTTGGYTEAFFGQGTRLTVV.